This TCR beta chain was recovered during a study of T cell responses to AZD1222 COVID-19 vaccine. This CDR3 comprises 15 residues. Germline V gives CDR1 LNHDA, CDR2 SQIVND (reference sequence). Trimming cost V 3 bases and J 4 bases; bases outside gene matches: 3. TCRdb keeps only in-frame clones here, not all; method: immunoSEQ multiplex PCR. The profile shows 90,000 to 150,000 clones, roughly nine tenths of them singletons. The chain combines TRBV19 with TRBJ1-3, with TRBD1 matching 10 bases. The source of this sequence is an adult in good health. The sample in question was peripheral blood, obtained on day 0 of AZD1222 vaccination. CDR3 residues: CASSMDRGNGNTIYF. The CDR3 nucleotides read TGTGCCAGTAGTATGGACAGGGGGAACGGAAACACCATATATTTT.